This T cell receptor (beta chain) was retrieved from a study of T cells in localized non-small cell lung cancer. Regarding the study as a whole: Sequencing, confined to only one tumor region, leaves heterogeneity possible. Adjacent uninvolved lung tissue had the highest T cell clonality, exceeding tumor. Greater T cell density in blood accompanied longer overall survival.

Assay: immunoSEQ multiplex PCR; the TCRdb copy retains only in-frame clones and omits some. Of 45,000 to 60,000 clones listed, about 85% are singletons. Notes on this clone: The target antigen is unknown.

The specimen comprised PBMCs, sampled before any cancer treatment. The receptor was isolated from a man aged 35 to 69 with stage II lung adenocarcinoma.

The CDR3 nucleotides read TGTGCCAGCAGCCCCAGGACAACGAACACTGAAGCTTTCTTT. It yields the protein CASSPRTTNTEAFF. The genes are TRBV5-4 and TRBJ1-1; possible D gene TRBD1, 5 bases. V was clipped by 4 bases and J by 1 base, with 11 bases between them. CDR1 and CDR2 (germline): SGHNT, YYREEE (reference sequence). The CDR3 contains 14 residues.